This T cell receptor beta chain originates from a study of cytomegalovirus exposure and HLA in healthy donors. The V and J ends lost 2 bases and 5 bases, in that order; junction bases with no gene match: 3. Germline lookup yields CDR1 SGHRS and CDR2 YFSETQ. The CDR3 has 14 amino acids. The table came from immunoSEQ multiplex PCR; TCRdb's copy has only in-frame clones and leaves some out. The sample consists of approximately 200,000 clones, approximately 80% of them appearing once. This clone showed up just once. The TCR originated in a man younger than 30 in good health and CMV-seropositive. The chain employs TRBV5-1 and TRBJ1-5; 8 positions match TRBD1. The sequenced material came from PBMCs. The CDR3 sequence is CASSFTQGDQPQHF. CDR3 DNA sequence: TGCGCCAGCAGCTTCACACAGGGGGATCAGCCCCAGCATTTT. Based on the CDR3 plus reference TRBV5-1 and TRBJ1-5, the full variable domain is KAGVTQTPRYLIKTRGQQVTLSCSPISGHRSVSWYQQTPGQGLQFLFEYFSETQRNKGNFPGRFSGRQFSNSRSEMNVSTLELGDSALYLCASSFTQGDQPQHFGDGTRLSIL.